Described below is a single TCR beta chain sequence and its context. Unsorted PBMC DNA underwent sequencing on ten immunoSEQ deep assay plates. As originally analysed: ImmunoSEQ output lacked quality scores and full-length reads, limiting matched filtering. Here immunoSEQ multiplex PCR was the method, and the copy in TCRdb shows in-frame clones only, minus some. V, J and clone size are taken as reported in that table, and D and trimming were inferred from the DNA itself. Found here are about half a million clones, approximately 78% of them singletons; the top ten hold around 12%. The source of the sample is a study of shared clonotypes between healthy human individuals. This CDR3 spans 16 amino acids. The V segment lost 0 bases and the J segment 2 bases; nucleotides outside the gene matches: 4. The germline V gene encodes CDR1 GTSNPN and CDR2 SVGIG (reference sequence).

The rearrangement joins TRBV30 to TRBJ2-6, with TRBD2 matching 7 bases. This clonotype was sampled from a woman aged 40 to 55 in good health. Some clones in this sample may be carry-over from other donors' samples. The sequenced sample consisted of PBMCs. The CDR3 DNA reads TGTGCCTGGAGTGTAGGGAGGGGAACTGGGGCCAACGTCCTGACTTTC. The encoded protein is CAWSVGRGTGANVLTF. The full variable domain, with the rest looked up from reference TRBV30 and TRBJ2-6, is SQTIHQWPATLVQPVGSPLSLECTVEGTSNPNLYWYRQAAGRGLQLLFYSVGIGQISSEVPQNLSASRPQDRQFILSSKKLLLSDSGFYLCAWSVGRGTGANVLTFGAGSRLTVL.